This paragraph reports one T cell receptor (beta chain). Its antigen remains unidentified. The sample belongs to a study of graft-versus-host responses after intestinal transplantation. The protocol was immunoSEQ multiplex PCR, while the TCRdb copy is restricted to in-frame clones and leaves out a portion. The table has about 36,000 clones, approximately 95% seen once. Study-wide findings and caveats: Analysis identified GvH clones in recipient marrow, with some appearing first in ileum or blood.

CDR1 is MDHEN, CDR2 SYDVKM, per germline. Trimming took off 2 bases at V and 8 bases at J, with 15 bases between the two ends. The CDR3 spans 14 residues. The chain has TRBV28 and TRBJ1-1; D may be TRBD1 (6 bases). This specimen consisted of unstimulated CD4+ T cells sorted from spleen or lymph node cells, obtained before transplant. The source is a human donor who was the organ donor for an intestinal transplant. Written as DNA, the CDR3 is TGTGCCAGCAGTTTACTTCAGACAGGACAAGAAGCTTTCTTT. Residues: CASSLLQTGQEAFF.